Listed here is a single T cell receptor beta chain. The antigen remains unidentified. These data come from a study of CD4 T cells in relation to SARS-CoV-2 and coronaviruses. Naive or memory CD4+ cells were cultured 1:1 with T cell-depleted PBMCs plus CEF. This CDR3 is built from 13 residues. Germline V gene sequence: CDR1 SQVTM, CDR2 ANQGSEA. With 6 bases removed from V and 3 bases from J, the gap between germline ends came to 15 bases. Sequencing was performed with immunoSEQ multiplex PCR; in TCRdb, only in-frame clones are kept and a portion is missing. The sample yields 35,000 to 45,000 clones, 70% to 85% seen once.

The source of this sequence is an adult with COVID-19. The sequenced sample consisted of naive CD4+ T cells from PBMCs, cultured in vitro. Subset indicated: naive CD4+ T cells isolated by negative enrichment. The genes are TRBV29-1 and TRBJ2-7; D might be TRBD1 (6 bases). The CDR3: CSVTADRIYEQYF. CDR3 DNA sequence: TGCAGCGTAACTGCCGACAGGATCTACGAGCAGTACTTC.